The next 9 T cell receptor beta chains were all read from a single sample in a study of T-cell reconstitution after alpha-beta-depleted transplantation in children (TCRdb year 2016). The library was made by PCR. Sequencing was performed on an Illumina HiSeq 2500. TCR libraries were prepared with molecular barcoding, using unique molecular identifiers to normalize TCRbeta repertoire quantification. TCRdb trimmed the raw reads at Q25, called clones with MiXCR and kept productive beta chains. Rows are combined by CDR3 protein, so each entry shows the most common genes and DNA. Present in this sample are around 800,000 distinct CDR3 sequences, under 20% of which were seen just once. Around 5.3% of the sample is held by the ten biggest clonotypes. The treatment or condition label, read with the paper, signifies: allogeneic hematopoietic cell transplantation with graft depleted of TCRalphabeta T cells and CD19 B cells.

The sample consisted of PBMCs, mostly from graft donor cells, taken 360 days after TCRalphabeta/CD19-depleted stem cell transplant. The receptors were gathered from a male patient younger than 18 who had a stem cell transplant for acute lymphoblastic leukemia, so the T cells may come from the graft donor.

This clonotype was seen a few times. The CDR3 DNA reads as TGTGCCAGCAGTGAATGGGCGGGGCGCACCGGGGAGCTGTTTTTT. Its protein is CASSEWAGRTGELFF. This chain connects TRBV2 to TRBJ2-2, with TRBD2 as a possible D gene (6 bases). Germline loops: CDR1 SNHLY, CDR2 FYNNEI. The CDR3 runs 15 residues. Trimming left V 2 bases short and J 4 bases short, with 11 bases between. Full variable domain (rest looked up from reference TRBV2 and TRBJ2-2): EPEVTQTPSHQVTQMGQEVILRCVPISNHLYFYWYRQILGQKVEFLVSFYNNEISEKSEIFDDQFSVERPDGSNFTLKIRSTKLEDSAMYFCASSEWAGRTGELFFGEGSRLTVL.

This clonotype was seen more than once but under ten times. The gene calls are TRBV24-1 and TRBJ2-5, with D unresolved. The V gene's germline CDR1 is KGHDR and CDR2 SFDVKD. CDR3 length: 15 residues. V was trimmed by 4 bases and J by 7 bases, leaving 18 bases between them. Written as DNA, the CDR3 is TGTGCCACCAGTGACCGCGGACCCTACTCGGGGACCCAGTACTTC. Residues: CATSDRGPYSGTQYF.

This clonotype was counted between two and nine times. The gene calls are TRBV13 and TRBJ2-1; 7 nucleotides agree with TRBD1. This CDR3 comprises 19 residues. Trimming cost V 5 bases and J 3 bases; bases outside gene matches: 19. Germline V gene data show CDR1 as PRHDT and CDR2 as FYEKMQ (reference sequence). CDR3 sequence reads: CASSDLLGQMRGYYNEQFF. In DNA form, the CDR3 reads TGTGCCAGCAGCGACCTTTTGGGACAGATGAGGGGGTACTACAATGAGCAGTTCTTC.

The chain joins TRBV21-1 to TRBJ2-3. TRBV21-1 is termed a pseudogene. This CDR3 has 14 amino acids. The CDR3 DNA follows: TGTGCCAGCAGCAAGTCAGTAGTTGGGGATACGCAGTATTTT. This sequence encodes CASSKSVVGDTQYF.

This clonotype was counted a few times. The rearrangement joins TRBV19 to TRBJ2-1; 12 bases match TRBD2. The ends lost 3 bases at V and 5 bases at J; junction bases unmatched: 5. The CDR3 consists of 16 residues. CDR1 is LNHDA, CDR2 SQIVND, per germline (reference sequence). The DNA for the CDR3 is TGTGCCAGTAGTATCGCTAGCGGGAGGGCCCACAATGAGCAGTTCTTC. Protein product: CASSIASGRAHNEQFF.

This clonotype was detected a few times. In nucleotides, the CDR3 is TGTGCCAGCTCACCGGACTCCGCTACAGATACGCAGTATTTT. Translated, it gives CASSPDSATDTQYF. The chain uses TRBV18 and TRBJ2-3, with D perhaps matching TRBD2 (5 bases). Germline V lookup: CDR1 KGHSH, CDR2 LQKENI. The CDR3 runs to 14 residues. Trimming took off 3 bases at V and 3 bases at J, with 10 bases between the two ends. Full variable domain (outside the CDR3, taken from reference TRBV18 and TRBJ2-3): NAGVMQNPRHLVRRRGQEARLRCSPMKGHSHVYWYRQLPEEGLKFMVYLQKENIIDESGMPKERFSAEFPKEGPSILRIQQVVRGDSAAYFCASSPDSATDTQYFGPGTRLTVL.

The rearrangement uses TRBV12-3 or TRBV12-4 and TRBJ2-5, with D possibly TRBD2 on 8 matching bases. CDR3 length: 13 amino acids. The V end lost 3 bases, the J end lost 6 bases, and 11 bases lay between the germline ends. CDR3 DNA: TGTGCCAGCAGTTTCGGGAGGGGGCAGACCCAGTACTTC. Amino acid sequence: CASSFGRGQTQYF.

The CDR3 DNA sequence: TGCAGTGCTAGAAAACTAGCGGGCCACAATGAGCAGTTCTTC. Its translation is CSARKLAGHNEQFF. The chain couples TRBV20-1 to TRBJ2-1; 9 bases match TRBD2. The CDR3 has 14 amino acids. Germline V gene sequence: CDR1 DFQATT, CDR2 SNEGSKA (reference sequence). With 2 bases clipped from V and 5 bases from J, the junction kept 4 bases outside the gene matches.

Only a few counts were recorded for this clonotype. The gene calls are TRBV3-1 and TRBJ2-7; D gene ambiguous. Trimming cost V 4 bases and J 5 bases, with 9 bases left between them. CDR3 size: 12 residues. CDR1 LGHDT and CDR2 YNNKEL come from the germline V gene (reference sequence). CDR3 protein: CASSPRVHEQYF. The CDR3 nucleotides are TGTGCCAGCAGCCCGAGAGTACACGAGCAGTACTTC.